These T cell receptor beta chains were read from a single sample in a study of cytomegalovirus exposure and HLA in healthy donors. TCRdb's table, derived via immunoSEQ multiplex PCR, lists solely in-frame clones and lacks some. The sample carries some 130,000 clones, approximately 77% recorded once. Sequenced sample: PBMCs. The receptors originated from a man younger than 45 in good health and CMV-seronegative. Both conserved end residues are part of each CDR3.

TRBV5-1	TRBJ2-7	CASSLGGRGVYEQYF
TRBV19	TRBJ2-3	CASSPQGSGTPDTQYF
TRBV10-2	TRBJ2-2	CASSDLAPNTGELFF
TRBV2	TRBJ2-3	CASSASGRAWPDTQYF
TRBV6-1	TRBJ1-1	CASSSRGVNTEAFF
TRBV5-1	TRBJ2-3	CASSSGLGSTDTQYF
TRBV10-3	TRBJ2-5	CAISDSRGEGEQYF
TRBV28	TRBJ1-3	CASSLGGVHSGNTIYF
TRBV11-3	TRBJ2-2	CASSQVSTGELFF
TRBV30	TRBJ2-1	CAWSSYVGTSAYNEQFF